These T cell receptor beta chains were read from a single sample in a study of T-cell memory formation after mild COVID-19. TCRdb re-derived calls from the 5' RACE reads in MiXCR, one entry per CDR3 protein. Counted here are roughly 350,000 distinct CDR3 sequences, over 20% occurring once; the ten biggest clones make up around 12%. Sample: PBMCs or a T cell subset sorted from them (not recorded which). These receptors all come from an adult woman who had mild COVID-19 (a few samples of this study predate the infection). Cell type and time point are not known. Both conserved end residues are part of each CDR3. D genes are given only for firm matches. Size tells how often a clone was seen (once, few, many) or the class of an expanded clone, and some rows leave it out.

>TRBD2|TRBJ2-1|few|TRBV7-9
CASSLAAGGPYEQFF
TGTGCCAGCAGCTTAGCGGCGGGGGGGCCCTATGAGCAGTTCTTC
>NA|TRBJ2-2|NA|TRBV10-3
CAISESDAPGELFF
TGTGCCATCAGTGAGTCAGATGCCCCCGGGGAGCTGTTTTTT
>NA|TRBJ1-2|NA|TRBV2
CASRGQLAYYGYTF
TGTGCCAGCAGAGGACAGCTTGCATACTATGGCTACACCTTC
>NA|TRBJ1-5|NA|TRBV19
CASSTSERSQPQHF
TGTGCCAGTAGTACCTCCGAGCGCAGTCAGCCCCAGCATTTT
>TRBD2|TRBJ2-1|few|TRBV5-1
CASSLSGANEQFF
TGCGCCAGCAGCCTAAGCGGGGCCAATGAGCAGTTCTTC
>TRBD2|TRBJ2-3|few|TRBV11-2
CASSLDWWGGRTDTQYF
TGTGCCAGCAGCTTAGATTGGTGGGGGGGTCGCACAGATACGCAGTATTTT
>NA|TRBJ1-1|few|TRBV7-3
CASADTGEVGTEAFF
TGTGCCAGCGCTGACACCGGCGAAGTGGGCACTGAAGCTTTCTTT
>NA|TRBJ1-2|NA|TRBV12-3/TRBV12-4
CASVRDPSLYGYTF
TGTGCCAGCGTAAGGGACCCCTCTCTATATGGCTACACCTTC
>NA|TRBJ1-2|NA|TRBV4-1
CASSQVGANGYTF
TGCGCCAGCAGCCAAGTGGGGGCGAATGGCTACACCTTC
>NA|TRBJ2-2|NA|TRBV20-1
CSADRMGNTGELFF
TGCAGTGCCGACCGTATGGGGAACACCGGGGAGCTGTTTTTT
>NA|TRBJ2-1|NA|TRBV7-3
CASSLSGDGYNEQFF
TGTGCCAGCAGCTTAAGCGGGGACGGCTACAATGAGCAGTTCTTC
>TRBD1|TRBJ2-7|many|TRBV12-3/TRBV12-4
CASSYTGTAYEQYF
TGTGCCAGCAGTTACACCGGGACAGCCTACGAGCAGTACTTC
>NA|TRBJ2-4|NA|TRBV23-1
CASKTKLAKNIQYF
TGCGCCAGCAAGACTAAGCTAGCCAAAAACATTCAGTACTTC
>TRBD1|TRBJ1-2|few|TRBV10-3
CAINLGGLRGSSGYTF
TGTGCCATCAACCTTGGGGGCCTCAGGGGGAGCTCTGGCTACACCTTC
>TRBD2|TRBJ2-3|NA|TRBV7-2
CASSFKTSGQDTQYF
TGTGCCAGCAGCTTCAAGACTAGCGGACAAGATACGCAGTATTTT
>NA|TRBJ2-4|NA|TRBV7-2
CASSSEGLIAKNIQYF
TGTGCCAGCAGCTCTGAGGGGCTAATAGCCAAAAACATTCAGTACTTC
>TRBD2|TRBJ2-3|few|TRBV20-1
CSPLPSGATDTQYF
TGCAGTCCCCTTCCTAGCGGGGCGACAGATACGCAGTATTTT
>TRBD2|TRBJ2-2|NA|TRBV7-3
CASSLYPSGTLGELFF
TGTGCCAGCAGCTTATATCCTAGCGGGACCTTGGGGGAGCTGTTTTTT
>NA|TRBJ1-1|few|TRBV7-9
CASSLRFRDSGEAFF
TGTGCCAGCAGCTTACGCTTCAGGGATAGTGGTGAAGCTTTCTTT
>TRBD2|TRBJ2-3|NA|TRBV4-1
CASSPRLAGGADTQYF
TGCGCCAGCAGCCCGCGACTAGCGGGGGGGGCAGATACGCAGTATTTT
>NA|TRBJ2-3|NA|TRBV29-1
CSVEESSTDTQYF
TGCAGCGTTGAAGAGAGTAGCACAGATACGCAGTATTTT
>TRBD1|TRBJ2-7|NA|TRBV7-8
CASSTTGGTMHLGEQYF
TGTGCCAGCAGCACAACAGGGGGAACAATGCATCTCGGCGAGCAGTACTTC
>NA|TRBJ2-1|NA|TRBV6-1
CASSESGVNEQFF
TGTGCCAGCAGTGAATCCGGGGTCAATGAGCAGTTCTTC
>NA|TRBJ1-1|NA|TRBV5-1
CASSSGEGRVTEAFF
TGCGCCAGCAGCTCGGGGGAGGGAAGGGTCACTGAAGCTTTCTTT
>TRBD1|TRBJ1-3|NA|TRBV7-2
CASSPQTGPGNTIYF
TGTGCCAGCAGCCCACAGACAGGGCCTGGAAACACCATATATTTT
>TRBD2|TRBJ2-1|NA|TRBV3-1
CASSQGLAGTSDNEQFF
TGTGCCAGCAGCCAAGGACTAGCGGGGACCAGCGACAATGAGCAGTTCTTC
>TRBD2|TRBJ2-1|few|TRBV5-1
CASSSLGLAGGGYEQFF
TGCGCCAGCAGCTCCCTTGGACTAGCGGGAGGGGGGTATGAGCAGTTCTTC
>NA|TRBJ2-3|few|TRBV9
CASSPLKISTDTQYF
TGTGCCAGCAGCCCCTTGAAGATAAGCACAGATACGCAGTATTTT
>NA|TRBJ1-2|NA|TRBV7-2
CASSFTGGAGYTF
TGTGCCAGCAGCTTTACCGGGGGCGCAGGCTACACCTTC
>NA|TRBJ2-3|many|TRBV7-2
CASSLQLRSTDTQYF
TGTGCCAGCAGCTTACAGTTGAGATCCACAGATACGCAGTATTTT
>NA|TRBJ2-1|NA|TRBV5-1
CASSLDRQYEQFF
TGCGCCAGCAGCTTGGACAGGCAGTATGAGCAGTTCTTC
>TRBD1|TRBJ2-5|NA|TRBV6-2/TRBV6-3
CASRKGQGVVQETQYF
TGTGCCAGCAGAAAGGGGCAGGGGGTCGTCCAAGAGACCCAGTACTTC
>NA|TRBJ2-5|few|TRBV5-1
CASSTPGETQYF
TGCGCCAGCAGCACCCCGGGGGAGACCCAGTACTTC
>NA|TRBJ1-3|few|TRBV7-9
CASSLGKSTPNRPGNTIYF
TGTGCCAGCAGCTTAGGGAAAAGTACCCCCAATCGACCTGGAAACACCATATATTTT
>NA|TRBJ2-1|few|TRBV12-3/TRBV12-4
CASSFRSAEKNFNEQFF
TGTGCCAGCAGTTTCCGATCGGCGGAGAAGAATTTCAATGAGCAGTTCTTC
>TRBD1|TRBJ1-1|few|TRBV4-1
CASSQALGTGNTEAFF
TGCGCCAGCAGCCAAGCTCTAGGGACAGGGAACACTGAAGCTTTCTTT
>TRBD2|TRBJ2-1|NA|TRBV12-3/TRBV12-4
CASSLADSYNEQFF
TGTGCCAGCAGTCTAGCGGACTCCTACAATGAGCAGTTCTTC
>NA|TRBJ2-7|NA|TRBV6-5
CASSYLGLLNEQYF
TGTGCCAGCAGTTACCTGGGGCTTTTGAACGAGCAGTACTTC
>NA|TRBJ2-7|NA|TRBV20-1
CSARDQGSEQYF
TGCAGTGCTAGAGATCAAGGGAGCGAGCAGTACTTC
>NA|TRBJ2-7|few|TRBV4-2
CASRETRATYEQYF
TGTGCCAGCAGGGAGACTAGGGCCACCTACGAGCAGTACTTC
>NA|TRBJ1-4|NA|TRBV11-3
CASSPTIPNEKLFF
TGTGCCAGCAGCCCTACGATCCCTAATGAAAAACTGTTTTTT
>NA|TRBJ2-1|few|TRBV6-5
CASSEATQGFYNEQFF
TGTGCCAGCAGCGAAGCGACCCAGGGTTTCTACAATGAGCAGTTCTTC